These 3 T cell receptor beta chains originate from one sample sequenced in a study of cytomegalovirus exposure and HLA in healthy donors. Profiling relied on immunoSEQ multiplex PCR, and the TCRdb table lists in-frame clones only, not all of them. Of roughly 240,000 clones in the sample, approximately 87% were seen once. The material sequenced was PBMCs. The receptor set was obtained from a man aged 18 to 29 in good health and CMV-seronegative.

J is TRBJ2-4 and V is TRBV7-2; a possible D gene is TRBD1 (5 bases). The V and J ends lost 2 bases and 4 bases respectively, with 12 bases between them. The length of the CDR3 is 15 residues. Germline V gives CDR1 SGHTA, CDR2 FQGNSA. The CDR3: CASSLSGAPKNIQYF. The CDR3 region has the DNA TGTGCCAGCAGCTTAAGTGGGGCGCCAAAAAACATTCAGTACTTC.

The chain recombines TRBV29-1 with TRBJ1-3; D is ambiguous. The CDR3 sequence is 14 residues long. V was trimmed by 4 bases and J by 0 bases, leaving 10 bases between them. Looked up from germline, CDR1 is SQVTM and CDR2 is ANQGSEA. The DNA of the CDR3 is TGCAGCGTTGTTCCGGGAAGCTCTGGAAACACCATATATTTT. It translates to CSVVPGSSGNTIYF.

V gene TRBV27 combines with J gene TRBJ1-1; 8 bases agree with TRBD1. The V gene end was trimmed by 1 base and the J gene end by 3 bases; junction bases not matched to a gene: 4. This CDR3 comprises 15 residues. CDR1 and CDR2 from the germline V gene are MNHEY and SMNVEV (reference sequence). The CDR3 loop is CASSLYLQGDTEAFF. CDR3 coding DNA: TGTGCCAGCAGTTTATATCTACAGGGGGACACTGAAGCTTTCTTT.